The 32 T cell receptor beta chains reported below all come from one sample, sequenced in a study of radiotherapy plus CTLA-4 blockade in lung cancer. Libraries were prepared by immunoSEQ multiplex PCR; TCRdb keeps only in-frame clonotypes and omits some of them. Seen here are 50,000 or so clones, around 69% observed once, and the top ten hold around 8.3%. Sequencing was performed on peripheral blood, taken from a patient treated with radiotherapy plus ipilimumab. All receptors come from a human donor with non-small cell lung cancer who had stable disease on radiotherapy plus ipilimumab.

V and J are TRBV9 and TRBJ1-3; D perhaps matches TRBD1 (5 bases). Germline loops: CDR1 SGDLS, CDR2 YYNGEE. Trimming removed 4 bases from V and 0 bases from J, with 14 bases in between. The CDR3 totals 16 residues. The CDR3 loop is CASSPNGGYSGNTIYF. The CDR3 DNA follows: TGTGCCAGCAGCCCCAACGGGGGATACTCTGGAAACACCATATATTTT.

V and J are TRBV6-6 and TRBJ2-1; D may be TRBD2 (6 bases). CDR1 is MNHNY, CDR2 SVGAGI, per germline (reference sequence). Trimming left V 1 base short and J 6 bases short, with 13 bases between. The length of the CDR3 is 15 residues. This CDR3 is CASSYFALGGNEQFF. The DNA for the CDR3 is TGTGCCAGCAGTTACTTCGCTCTGGGGGGCAATGAGCAGTTCTTC.

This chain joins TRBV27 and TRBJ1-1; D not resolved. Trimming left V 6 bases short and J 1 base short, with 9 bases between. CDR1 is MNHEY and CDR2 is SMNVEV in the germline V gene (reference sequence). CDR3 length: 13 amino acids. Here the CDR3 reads CASRYKSNTEAFF. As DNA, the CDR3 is TGTGCCAGCAGATATAAGTCGAACACTGAAGCTTTCTTT.

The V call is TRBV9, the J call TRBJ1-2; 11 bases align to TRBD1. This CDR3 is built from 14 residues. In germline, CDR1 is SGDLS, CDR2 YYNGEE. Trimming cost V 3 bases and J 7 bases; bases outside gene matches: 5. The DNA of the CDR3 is TGTGCCAGCAGCGCCGGACAGGGGGCAGTTGGCTACACCTTC. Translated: CASSAGQGAVGYTF.

The CDR3 sequence: CASSQDPPLGQGSPLHF. The DNA of the CDR3 is TGCGCCAGCAGCCAAGATCCTCCCCTGGGACAGGGTTCACCCCTCCACTTT. The rearrangement uses TRBV4-3 and TRBJ1-6; TRBD1 aligns across 9 bases. The CDR3 length is 17 residues. V dropped 0 bases and J dropped 9; count of bases not matched to a gene: 9. Germline lookup yields CDR1 LGHNA and CDR2 YSLEER.

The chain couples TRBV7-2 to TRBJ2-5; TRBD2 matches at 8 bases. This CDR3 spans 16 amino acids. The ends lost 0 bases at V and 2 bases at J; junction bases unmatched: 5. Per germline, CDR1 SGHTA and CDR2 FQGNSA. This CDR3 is CASSLAGTRGQETQYF. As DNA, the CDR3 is TGTGCCAGCAGCTTAGCAGGGACTAGGGGGCAAGAGACCCAGTACTTC.

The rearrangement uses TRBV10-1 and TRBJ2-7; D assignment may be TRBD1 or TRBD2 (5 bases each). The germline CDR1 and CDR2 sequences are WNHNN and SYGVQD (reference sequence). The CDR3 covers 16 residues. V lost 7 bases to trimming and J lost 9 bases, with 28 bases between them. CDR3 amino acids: CASIGRPGTPLRRQYV. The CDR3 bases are TGCGCCAGCATCGGTAGGCCCGGGACCCCCCTACGACGGCAGTACGTC.

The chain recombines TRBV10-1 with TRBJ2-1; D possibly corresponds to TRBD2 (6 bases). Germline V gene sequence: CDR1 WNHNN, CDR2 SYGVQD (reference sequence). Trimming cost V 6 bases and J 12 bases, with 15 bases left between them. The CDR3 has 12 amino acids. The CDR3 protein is CASSRGAARQFF. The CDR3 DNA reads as TGCGCCAGCAGCCGCGGGGCCGCGAGGCAGTTCTTC.

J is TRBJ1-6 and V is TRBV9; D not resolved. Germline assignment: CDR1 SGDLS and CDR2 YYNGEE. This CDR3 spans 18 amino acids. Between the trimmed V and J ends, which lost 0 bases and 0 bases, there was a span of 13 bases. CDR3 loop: CASSVVVHPSSYNSPLHF. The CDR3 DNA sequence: TGTGCCAGCAGCGTAGTTGTACACCCTAGCTCCTATAATTCACCCCTCCACTTT.

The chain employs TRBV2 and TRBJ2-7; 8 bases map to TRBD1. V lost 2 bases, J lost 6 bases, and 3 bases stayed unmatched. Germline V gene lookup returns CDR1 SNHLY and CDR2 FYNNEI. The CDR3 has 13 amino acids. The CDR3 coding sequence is TGTGCCAGCAGTGAAAGGACAGGGCTCGAGCAGTACTTC. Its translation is CASSERTGLEQYF.

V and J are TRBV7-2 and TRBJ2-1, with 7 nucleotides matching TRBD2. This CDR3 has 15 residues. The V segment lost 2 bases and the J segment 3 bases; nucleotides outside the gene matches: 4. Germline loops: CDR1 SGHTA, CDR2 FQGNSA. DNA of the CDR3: TGTGCCAGCAGCTTAAGGAGCGGGGACTACAATGAGCAGTTCTTC. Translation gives CASSLRSGDYNEQFF.

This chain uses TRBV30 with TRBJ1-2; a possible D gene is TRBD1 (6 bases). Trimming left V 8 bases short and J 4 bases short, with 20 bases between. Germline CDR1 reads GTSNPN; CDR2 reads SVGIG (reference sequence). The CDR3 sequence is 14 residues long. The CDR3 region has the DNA TGTGCCCGGGTTTCATCGGGGGCACGCTATGGCTACACCTTC. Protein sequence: CARVSSGARYGYTF.

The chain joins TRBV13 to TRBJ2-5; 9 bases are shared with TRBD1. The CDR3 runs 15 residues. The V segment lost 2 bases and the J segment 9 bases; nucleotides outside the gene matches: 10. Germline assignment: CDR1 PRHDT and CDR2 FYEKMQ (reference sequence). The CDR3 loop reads CASSLRTGVRLAQYF. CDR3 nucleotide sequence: TGTGCCAGCAGCTTAAGGACAGGGGTTCGGTTGGCCCAGTACTTC. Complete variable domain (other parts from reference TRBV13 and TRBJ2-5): AAGVIQSPRHLIKEKRETATLKCYPIPRHDTVYWYQQGPGQDPQFLISFYEKMQSDKGSIPDRFSAQQFSDYHSELNMSSLELGDSALYFCASSLRTGVRLAQYFGPGTRLLVL.

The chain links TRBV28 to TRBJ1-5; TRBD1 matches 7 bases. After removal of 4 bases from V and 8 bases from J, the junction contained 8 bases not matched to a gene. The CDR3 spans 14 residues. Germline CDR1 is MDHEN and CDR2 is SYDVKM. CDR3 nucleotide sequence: TGTGCCAGCAGTTATTCTCAGGGGGTTAAGCCCCAGCATTTT. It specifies CASSYSQGVKPQHF.

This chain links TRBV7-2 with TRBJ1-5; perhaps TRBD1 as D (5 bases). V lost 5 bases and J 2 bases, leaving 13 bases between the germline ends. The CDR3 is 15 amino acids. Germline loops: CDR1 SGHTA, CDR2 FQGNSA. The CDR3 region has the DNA TGTGCCAGCAGCCCCTCGGGGGGTCGCAATCAGCCCCAGCATTTT. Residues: CASSPSGGRNQPQHF. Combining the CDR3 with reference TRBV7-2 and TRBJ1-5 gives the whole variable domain GAGVSQSPSNKVTEKGKDVELRCDPISGHTALYWYRQSLGQGLEFLIYFQGNSAPDKSGLPSDRFSAERTGGSVSTLTIQRTQQEDSAVYLCASSPSGGRNQPQHFGDGTRLSIL.

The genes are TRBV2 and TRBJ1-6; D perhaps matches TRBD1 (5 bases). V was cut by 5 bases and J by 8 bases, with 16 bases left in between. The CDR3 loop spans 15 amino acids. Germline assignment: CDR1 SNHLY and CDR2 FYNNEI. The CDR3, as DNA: TGTGCCAGCAGTACTATGACAGCCGGGGATTCACCCCTCCACTTT. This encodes CASSTMTAGDSPLHF. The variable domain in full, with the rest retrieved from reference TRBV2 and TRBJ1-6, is EPEVTQTPSHQVTQMGQEVILRCVPISNHLYFYWYRQILGQKVEFLVSFYNNEISEKSEIFDDQFSVERPDGSNFTLKIRSTKLEDSAMYFCASSTMTAGDSPLHFGNGTRLTVT.

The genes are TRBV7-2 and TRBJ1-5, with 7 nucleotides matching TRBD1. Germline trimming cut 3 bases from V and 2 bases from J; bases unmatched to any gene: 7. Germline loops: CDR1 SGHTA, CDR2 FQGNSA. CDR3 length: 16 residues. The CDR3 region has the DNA TGTGCCAGCAGCTTGAGAGGGGGCGCCGGCAATCAGCCCCAGCATTTT. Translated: CASSLRGGAGNQPQHF.

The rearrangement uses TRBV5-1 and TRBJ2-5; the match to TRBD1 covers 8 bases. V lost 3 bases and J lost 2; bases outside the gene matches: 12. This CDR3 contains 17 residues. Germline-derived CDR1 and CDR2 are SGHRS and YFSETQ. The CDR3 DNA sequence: TGCGCCAGCAGCTACGGTCTCTCCTGGACAGGGCAAGAGACCCAGTACTTC. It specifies CASSYGLSWTGQETQYF.

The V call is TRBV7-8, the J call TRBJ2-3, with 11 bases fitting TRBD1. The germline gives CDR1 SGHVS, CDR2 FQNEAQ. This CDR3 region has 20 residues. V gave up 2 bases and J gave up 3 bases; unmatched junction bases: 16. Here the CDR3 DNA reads TGTGCCAGCAGCTTATACGCTAGGGACAGGGGGGTTCTGCGGACAGATACGCAGTATTTT. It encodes CASSLYARDRGVLRTDTQYF.

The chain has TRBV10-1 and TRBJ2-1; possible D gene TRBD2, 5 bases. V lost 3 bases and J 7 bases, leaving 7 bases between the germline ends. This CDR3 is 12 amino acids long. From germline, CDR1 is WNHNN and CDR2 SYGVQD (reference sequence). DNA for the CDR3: TGCGCCAGCAGTGACTCGGGGAATGAGCAGTTCTTC. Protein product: CASSDSGNEQFF.

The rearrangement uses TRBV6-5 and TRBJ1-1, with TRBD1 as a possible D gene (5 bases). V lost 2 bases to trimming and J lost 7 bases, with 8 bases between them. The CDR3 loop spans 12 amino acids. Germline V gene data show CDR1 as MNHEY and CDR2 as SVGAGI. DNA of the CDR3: TGTGCCAGCAGTTACCTGGGGCTTGAAGCTTTCTTT. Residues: CASSYLGLEAFF.

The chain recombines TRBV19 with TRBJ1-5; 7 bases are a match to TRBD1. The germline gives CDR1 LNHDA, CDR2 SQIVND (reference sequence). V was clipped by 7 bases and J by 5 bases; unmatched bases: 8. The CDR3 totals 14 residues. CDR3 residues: CASTEGTVHQPQHF. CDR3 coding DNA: TGTGCCAGTACCGAAGGGACAGTCCATCAGCCCCAGCATTTT.

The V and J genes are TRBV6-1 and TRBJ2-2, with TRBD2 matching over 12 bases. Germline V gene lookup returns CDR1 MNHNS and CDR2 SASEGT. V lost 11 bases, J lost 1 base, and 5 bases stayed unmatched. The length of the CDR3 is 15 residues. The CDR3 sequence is CAFSGLAGNTGELFF. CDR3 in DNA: TGTGCCTTCTCGGGACTAGCGGGGAACACCGGGGAGCTGTTTTTT.

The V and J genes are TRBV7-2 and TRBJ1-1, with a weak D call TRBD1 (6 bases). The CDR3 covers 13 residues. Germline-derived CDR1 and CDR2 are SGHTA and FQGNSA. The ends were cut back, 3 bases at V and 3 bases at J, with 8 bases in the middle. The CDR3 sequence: CASSFNRDTEAFF. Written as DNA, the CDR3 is TGTGCCAGCAGCTTCAACAGGGACACTGAAGCTTTCTTT.

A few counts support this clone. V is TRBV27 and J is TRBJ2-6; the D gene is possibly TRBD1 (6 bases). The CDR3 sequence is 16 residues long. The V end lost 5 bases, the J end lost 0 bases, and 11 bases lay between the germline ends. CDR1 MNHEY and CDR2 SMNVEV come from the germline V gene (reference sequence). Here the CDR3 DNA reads TGTGCCAGCAGTCTGGGGGCCTTCTCTGGGGCCAACGTCCTGACTTTC. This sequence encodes CASSLGAFSGANVLTF.

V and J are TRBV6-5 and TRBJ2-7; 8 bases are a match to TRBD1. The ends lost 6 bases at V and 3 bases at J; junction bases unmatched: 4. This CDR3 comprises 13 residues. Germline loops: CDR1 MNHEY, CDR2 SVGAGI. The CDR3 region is CASRNGQGYEQYF. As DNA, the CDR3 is TGTGCCAGCAGGAACGGACAGGGCTACGAGCAGTACTTC.

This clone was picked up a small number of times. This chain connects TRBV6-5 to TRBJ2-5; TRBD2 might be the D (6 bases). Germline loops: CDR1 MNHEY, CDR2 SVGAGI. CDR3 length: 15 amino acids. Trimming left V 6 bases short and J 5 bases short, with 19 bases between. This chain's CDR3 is CASSDRRRDSETQYF. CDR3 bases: TGTGCCAGCAGCGACCGTCGCCGGGACTCTGAGACCCAGTACTTC.

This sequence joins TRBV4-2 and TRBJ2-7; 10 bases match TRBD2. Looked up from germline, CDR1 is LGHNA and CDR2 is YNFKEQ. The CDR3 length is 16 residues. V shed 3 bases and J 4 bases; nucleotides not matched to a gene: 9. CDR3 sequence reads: CASSHRTLAGPYEQYF. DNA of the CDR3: TGTGCCAGCAGCCACCGCACACTAGCGGGGCCGTACGAGCAGTACTTC.

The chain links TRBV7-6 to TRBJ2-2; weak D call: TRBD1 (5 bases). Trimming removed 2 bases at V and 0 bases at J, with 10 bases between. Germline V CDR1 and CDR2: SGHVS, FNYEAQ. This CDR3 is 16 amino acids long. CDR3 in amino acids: CASSLFAQANTGELFF. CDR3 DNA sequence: TGTGCCAGCAGCTTATTCGCACAGGCGAACACCGGGGAGCTGTTTTTT.

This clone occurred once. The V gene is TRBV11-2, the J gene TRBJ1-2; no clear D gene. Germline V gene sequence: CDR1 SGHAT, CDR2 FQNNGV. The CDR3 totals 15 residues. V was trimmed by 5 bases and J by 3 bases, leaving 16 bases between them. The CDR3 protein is CASSPQAGAHYGYTF. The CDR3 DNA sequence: TGTGCCAGCAGCCCACAAGCGGGTGCCCACTATGGCTACACCTTC.

CDR3 region: CASSAPLGHTEAFF. The CDR3 nucleotides read TGTGCCAGCAGCGCCCCTTTGGGTCACACTGAAGCTTTCTTT. This rearrangement joins TRBV9 to TRBJ1-1; D gene uncertain. The V end lost 3 bases, the J end lost 3 bases, and 12 bases lay between the germline ends. CDR3 length equals 14 residues. CDR1 is SGDLS, CDR2 YYNGEE, per germline.

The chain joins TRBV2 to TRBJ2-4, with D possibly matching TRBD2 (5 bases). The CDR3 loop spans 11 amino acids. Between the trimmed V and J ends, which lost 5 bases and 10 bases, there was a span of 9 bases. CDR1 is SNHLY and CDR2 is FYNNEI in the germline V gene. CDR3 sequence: CASSPWEIQYF. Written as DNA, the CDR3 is TGTGCCAGCAGTCCCTGGGAGATTCAGTACTTC. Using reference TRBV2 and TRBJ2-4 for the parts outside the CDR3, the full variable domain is EPEVTQTPSHQVTQMGQEVILRCVPISNHLYFYWYRQILGQKVEFLVSFYNNEISEKSEIFDDQFSVERPDGSNFTLKIRSTKLEDSAMYFCASSPWEIQYFGAGTRLSVL.